Listed below are T cell receptor beta chains from one sample, sequenced in a study of cytomegalovirus exposure and HLA in healthy donors. Only in-frame clones appear in the TCRdb table, and some are missing; sequencing was by immunoSEQ multiplex PCR. The sample comprises fewer than 60,000 clones, roughly 89% of which are singletons, and around 16% rests with the top ten. Sequencing used PBMCs. The receptors come from a woman aged 18 to 35 in good health and CMV-seronegative. The CDR3 runs from the conserved cysteine through the conserved F or W. D genes are given only for firm matches. Clone size appears in some rows only: once, few, many, or a class for an expanded clone.

CDR3nt: TGCGCCAGCAGCCAAGGGCTTAGCGGGACAACTGCCGAGGGCGGGACCCAGTACTTC
CDR3aa: CASSQGLSGTTAEGGTQYF
d_gene: TRBD2
v_gene: TRBV4-1
abundance: few
j_gene: TRBJ2-5

CDR3nt: TGTGCCAGCAGCTCCAGGCAGGGAGGTAACTATGGCTACACCTTC
CDR3aa: CASSSRQGGNYGYTF
d_gene: -
v_gene: TRBV5-6
abundance: -
j_gene: TRBJ1-2

CDR3nt: TGTGCCAGCAGTTTACAGCGGCTCGAGCAGTACTTC
CDR3aa: CASSLQRLEQYF
d_gene: -
v_gene: TRBV28
abundance: -
j_gene: TRBJ2-7

CDR3nt: TGCAGTGCCAGACGAGACAGTGAAGCTTTCTTT
CDR3aa: CSARRDSEAFF
d_gene: -
v_gene: TRBV20-1
abundance: -
j_gene: TRBJ1-1

CDR3nt: TGTGCCAGTAGTATGGTGGTAGCAGACAATGAGCAGTTCTTC
CDR3aa: CASSMVVADNEQFF
d_gene: -
v_gene: TRBV19
abundance: -
j_gene: TRBJ2-1

CDR3nt: TGTGCCAGCAGCCAGACTTTTGACAGGGGGAACACCGGGGAGCTGTTTTTT
CDR3aa: CASSQTFDRGNTGELFF
d_gene: TRBD1
v_gene: TRBV4-2
abundance: -
j_gene: TRBJ2-2

CDR3nt: TGTGCCAGCAGGGACATATCCCAATACGAGCAGTACTTC
CDR3aa: CASRDISQYEQYF
d_gene: -
v_gene: TRBV2
abundance: -
j_gene: TRBJ2-7

CDR3nt: TGTGCTAGTGGTTTGGGGAGGAGTGCCAGACACCAGAACACCGGGGAGCTGTTTTTT
CDR3aa: CASGLGRSARHQNTGELFF
d_gene: -
v_gene: TRBV12-5
abundance: -
j_gene: TRBJ2-2

CDR3nt: TGTGCCAGCAGCTCTAGCGGGGGAGATACGCAGTATTTT
CDR3aa: CASSSSGGDTQYF
d_gene: TRBD2
v_gene: TRBV11-2
abundance: -
j_gene: TRBJ2-3

CDR3nt: TGTGCCAGCAGTTACCGGGCAGGGCATCTGAACACTGAAGCTTTCTTT
CDR3aa: CASSYRAGHLNTEAFF
d_gene: -
v_gene: TRBV6-5
abundance: -
j_gene: TRBJ1-1

CDR3nt: TGTGCCAGCAGCTTAGGGGCGCGGGGGGAGACCCAGTACTTC
CDR3aa: CASSLGARGETQYF
d_gene: TRBD2
v_gene: TRBV7-2
abundance: -
j_gene: TRBJ2-5

CDR3nt: TGCGCCAGCAGCCCAAAAACGGGACTAGCAAACTACGGTGAGCAGTTCTTC
CDR3aa: CASSPKTGLANYGEQFF
d_gene: TRBD2
v_gene: TRBV4-1
abundance: -
j_gene: TRBJ2-1

CDR3nt: TGTGCCAGCATCCCCGGCGGACTAGCGGGAGCCAACGAGCAGTACTTC
CDR3aa: CASIPGGLAGANEQYF
d_gene: TRBD2
v_gene: TRBV28
abundance: -
j_gene: TRBJ2-7

CDR3nt: TGTGCCAGCAGCCAAGTCATGCGGGGGGATGGCTACACCTTC
CDR3aa: CASSQVMRGDGYTF
d_gene: -
v_gene: TRBV4-2
abundance: once
j_gene: TRBJ1-2

CDR3nt: TGTGCCTGGAGGATTCGCGGGGGGGGCCCCTACAATGAGCAGTTCTTC
CDR3aa: CAWRIRGGGPYNEQFF
d_gene: TRBD2
v_gene: TRBV30
abundance: -
j_gene: TRBJ2-1

CDR3nt: TGTGCCAGCAGTTTATTGCCTAGCGGGATCTCCTACGAGCAGTACTTC
CDR3aa: CASSLLPSGISYEQYF
d_gene: TRBD2
v_gene: TRBV27
abundance: -
j_gene: TRBJ2-7

CDR3nt: TGTGCCAGCAGCCCTGGACAGGCCTACGAGCAGTACTTC
CDR3aa: CASSPGQAYEQYF
d_gene: TRBD1
v_gene: TRBV11-1
abundance: -
j_gene: TRBJ2-7

CDR3nt: TGTGCCAGCTCACCCCCGCTTGGGGGGGCTAACTATGGCTACACCTTC
CDR3aa: CASSPPLGGANYGYTF
d_gene: -
v_gene: TRBV18
abundance: once
j_gene: TRBJ1-2

CDR3nt: TGTGCCAGTAGTATAAGACAGGGGAACACTGAAGCTTTCTTT
CDR3aa: CASSIRQGNTEAFF
d_gene: TRBD1
v_gene: TRBV19
abundance: few
j_gene: TRBJ1-1

CDR3nt: TGTGCCAGCTCACCCTTAGGACAGGGAACCTACAATGAGCAGTTCTTC
CDR3aa: CASSPLGQGTYNEQFF
d_gene: TRBD1
v_gene: TRBV18
abundance: -
j_gene: TRBJ2-1

CDR3nt: TGCGCCAGCAGCTTGGACTATACAGGGGTCTATGGCTACACCTTC
CDR3aa: CASSLDYTGVYGYTF
d_gene: TRBD1
v_gene: TRBV5-1
abundance: -
j_gene: TRBJ1-2

CDR3nt: TGCAGCGTTGAGACCCAACAGGGGGCGCTTGGCTACACCTTC
CDR3aa: CSVETQQGALGYTF
d_gene: TRBD1
v_gene: TRBV29-1
abundance: -
j_gene: TRBJ1-2

CDR3nt: TGCGCCAGCCGGGCCAGCGGGGGGCCCTACGAGCAGTACTTC
CDR3aa: CASRASGGPYEQYF
d_gene: TRBD2
v_gene: TRBV10-2
abundance: -
j_gene: TRBJ2-7

CDR3nt: TGTGCCAGTAGTGGCGGGAGCTCCTACAATGAGCAGTTCTTC
CDR3aa: CASSGGSSYNEQFF
d_gene: TRBD2
v_gene: TRBV19
abundance: -
j_gene: TRBJ2-1

CDR3nt: TGTGCCAGCAGCGCACAACACAAACCCCCTTATTCCTACAATGAGCAGTTCTTC
CDR3aa: CASSAQHKPPYSYNEQFF
d_gene: -
v_gene: TRBV7-9
abundance: -
j_gene: TRBJ2-1

CDR3nt: TGTGCCAGCAGCTTAAGGGGAAGGGGTGGGGAGCAGTACTTC
CDR3aa: CASSLRGRGGEQYF
d_gene: -
v_gene: TRBV13
abundance: once
j_gene: TRBJ2-7

CDR3nt: TGTGCCAGCAGCGTAGGTGGGCAGGGGGTCCAAGAGACCCAGTACTTC
CDR3aa: CASSVGGQGVQETQYF
d_gene: TRBD1
v_gene: TRBV9
abundance: -
j_gene: TRBJ2-5

CDR3nt: TGTGCCAGCAGCATACCGGGACAGGGGACAGGCAATGAGCAGTTCTTC
CDR3aa: CASSIPGQGTGNEQFF
d_gene: TRBD1
v_gene: TRBV7-9
abundance: -
j_gene: TRBJ2-1

CDR3nt: TGTGCCAGCTCACCCCGGCCAGGGGAGGGCTACACCTTC
CDR3aa: CASSPRPGEGYTF
d_gene: -
v_gene: TRBV18
abundance: few
j_gene: TRBJ1-2

CDR3nt: TGTGCCAGCAGTTTATCCACGACAGGGCCTGGAAACACCATATATTTT
CDR3aa: CASSLSTTGPGNTIYF
d_gene: TRBD1
v_gene: TRBV6-6
abundance: -
j_gene: TRBJ1-3

CDR3nt: TGTGCCATCTCCCGCTGGGCCGAGCAGTTCTTC
CDR3aa: CAISRWAEQFF
d_gene: -
v_gene: TRBV28
abundance: -
j_gene: TRBJ2-1

CDR3nt: TGTGCCAGCAGTCAGGACAGCACCGGGGAGCTGTTTTTT
CDR3aa: CASSQDSTGELFF
d_gene: -
v_gene: TRBV11-3
abundance: -
j_gene: TRBJ2-2

CDR3nt: TGCGCCAGCAACGTGGGGACAGAACTAAACTATGGCTACACCTTC
CDR3aa: CASNVGTELNYGYTF
d_gene: TRBD1
v_gene: TRBV5-1
abundance: once
j_gene: TRBJ1-2

CDR3nt: TGCGCCAGCAGCTTTAGCCCGGACAGGGATGAAAAACTGTTTTTT
CDR3aa: CASSFSPDRDEKLFF
d_gene: TRBD1
v_gene: TRBV5-1
abundance: -
j_gene: TRBJ1-4

CDR3nt: TGTGCCAGCAGCACCGGGGACACTAACACCGGGGAGCTGTTTTTT
CDR3aa: CASSTGDTNTGELFF
d_gene: -
v_gene: TRBV6-1
abundance: -
j_gene: TRBJ2-2

CDR3nt: TGTGCCAGTAGTATTTCGACAGGGTTTTACGAGCAGTACTTC
CDR3aa: CASSISTGFYEQYF
d_gene: TRBD1
v_gene: TRBV19
abundance: -
j_gene: TRBJ2-7

CDR3nt: TGTGCCTGGAGCCCCCGGACAGGTAGCAATCAGCCCCAGCATTTT
CDR3aa: CAWSPRTGSNQPQHF
d_gene: TRBD1
v_gene: TRBV30
abundance: -
j_gene: TRBJ1-5

CDR3nt: TGTGCCAGCGGACCGGGGGGTTTATCCTACGAGCAGTACTTC
CDR3aa: CASGPGGLSYEQYF
d_gene: TRBD2
v_gene: TRBV28
abundance: -
j_gene: TRBJ2-7

CDR3nt: TGTGCCAGCAGCGGAGGAAGTCAGGCCCACACTGAAGCTTTCTTT
CDR3aa: CASSGGSQAHTEAFF
d_gene: -
v_gene: TRBV5-4
abundance: -
j_gene: TRBJ1-1

CDR3nt: TGTGCCAGCGGCACAGACGATCAGCCCCAGCATTTT
CDR3aa: CASGTDDQPQHF
d_gene: -
v_gene: TRBV2
abundance: -
j_gene: TRBJ1-5

CDR3nt: TGCGCCAGCAGCCACCCCACTAGCGGGAGAATCTACGAGCAGTACTTC
CDR3aa: CASSHPTSGRIYEQYF
d_gene: TRBD2
v_gene: TRBV4-1
abundance: -
j_gene: TRBJ2-7

CDR3nt: TGTGCCAGCAGCCCGCCCATAGTTACGTCGTATGGCTACACCTTC
CDR3aa: CASSPPIVTSYGYTF
d_gene: -
v_gene: TRBV7-6
abundance: -
j_gene: TRBJ1-2

CDR3nt: TGTGCCAGCTGGGTAGCGGGAGCCTCCTACAATGAGCAGTTCTTC
CDR3aa: CASWVAGASYNEQFF
d_gene: TRBD2
v_gene: TRBV27
abundance: -
j_gene: TRBJ2-1

CDR3nt: TGCGCCAGCAGCCCTCAGGGGGCGAGTAATGAAAAACTGTTTTTT
CDR3aa: CASSPQGASNEKLFF
d_gene: TRBD1
v_gene: TRBV5-1
abundance: -
j_gene: TRBJ1-4

CDR3nt: TGTGCCAGCAGCTCGGGGGGGGCGAAGTACGAGCAGTACTTC
CDR3aa: CASSSGGAKYEQYF
d_gene: TRBD2
v_gene: TRBV7-9
abundance: -
j_gene: TRBJ2-7

CDR3nt: TGTGCCTGTCGGACACGTCCTAGCACAGATACGCAGTATTTT
CDR3aa: CACRTRPSTDTQYF
d_gene: -
v_gene: TRBV30
abundance: -
j_gene: TRBJ2-3